This T cell receptor beta chain was profiled in a study of cytomegalovirus exposure and HLA in healthy donors. Study-wide context: Genotyping showed around 80% of roughly 400 donors falling in the Caucasian-associated ancestry cluster. Study outcomes and limitations: Reports described diagnosis of cytomegalovirus status by the classifier as highly specific and sensitive. Later analysis identified a missense DCLRE1C variant that was linked to TCR beta V- and J-gene trimming.

Although they were nominally healthy when sampled, donors likely had unrecorded immune exposures. Regarding this clone: The antigen remains undetermined.

A multiplex PCR was run with 60 Vbeta primers and 13 Jbeta primers. TCRdb's table, derived via immunoSEQ multiplex PCR, lists solely in-frame clones and lacks some. The sample holds fewer than 250,000 clones, more than 80% seen once. V dropped 3 bases and J dropped 3 bases, with 14 bases sitting between them. The CDR3 is made up of 15 amino acids. Germline V gene data show CDR1 as MNHEY and CDR2 as SMNVEV (reference sequence). The J gene is TRBJ1-1, the V gene TRBV27; possible D gene TRBD1, 6 bases. The sample consisted of PBMCs. The origin of this receptor is a man aged 25-45 years in good health and CMV-seronegative. The DNA of the CDR3 is TGTGCCAGCAGTTTCAGGGGAAGCGGGGACACTGAAGCTTTCTTT. Its protein is CASSFRGSGDTEAFF.